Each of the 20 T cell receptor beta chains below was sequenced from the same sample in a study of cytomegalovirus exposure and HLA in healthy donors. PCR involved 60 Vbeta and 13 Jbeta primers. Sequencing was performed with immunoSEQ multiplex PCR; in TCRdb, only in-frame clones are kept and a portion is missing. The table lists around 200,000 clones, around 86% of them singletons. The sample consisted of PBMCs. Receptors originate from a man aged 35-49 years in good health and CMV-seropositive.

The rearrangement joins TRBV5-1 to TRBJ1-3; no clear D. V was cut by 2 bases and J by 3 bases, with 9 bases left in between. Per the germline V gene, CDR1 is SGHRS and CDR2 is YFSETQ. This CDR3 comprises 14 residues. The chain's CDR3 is CASSLEQSGNTIYF. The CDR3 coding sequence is TGCGCCAGCAGCTTAGAACAGAGTGGAAACACCATATATTTT.

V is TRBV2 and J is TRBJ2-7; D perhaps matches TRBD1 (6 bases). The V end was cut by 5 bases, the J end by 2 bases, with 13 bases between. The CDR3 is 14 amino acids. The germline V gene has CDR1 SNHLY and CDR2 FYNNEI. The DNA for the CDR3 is TGTGCCAGCAGTACGACAGGATTAACCTACGAGCAGTACTTC. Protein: CASSTTGLTYEQYF. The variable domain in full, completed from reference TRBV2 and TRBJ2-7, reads EPEVTQTPSHQVTQMGQEVILRCVPISNHLYFYWYRQILGQKVEFLVSFYNNEISEKSEIFDDQFSVERPDGSNFTLKIRSTKLEDSAMYFCASSTTGLTYEQYFGPGTRLTVT.

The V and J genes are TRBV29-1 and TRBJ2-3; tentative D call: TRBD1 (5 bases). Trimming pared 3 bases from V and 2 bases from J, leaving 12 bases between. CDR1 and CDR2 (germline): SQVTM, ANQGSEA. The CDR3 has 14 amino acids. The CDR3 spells CSVDGAPDTDTQYF. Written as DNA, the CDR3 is TGCAGCGTTGATGGGGCGCCTGACACAGATACGCAGTATTTT.

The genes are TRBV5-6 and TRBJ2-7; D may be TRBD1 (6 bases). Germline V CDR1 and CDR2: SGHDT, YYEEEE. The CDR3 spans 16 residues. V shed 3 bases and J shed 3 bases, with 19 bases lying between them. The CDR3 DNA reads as TGTGCCAGCAGCTCCCAGTGGCCAGGGGCGGGCTACGAGCAGTACTTC. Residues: CASSSQWPGAGYEQYF.

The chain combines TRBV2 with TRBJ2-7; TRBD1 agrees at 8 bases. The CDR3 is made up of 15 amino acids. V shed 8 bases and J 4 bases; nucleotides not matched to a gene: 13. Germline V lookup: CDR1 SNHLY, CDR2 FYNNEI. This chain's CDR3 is CASHFTGGNRYEQYF. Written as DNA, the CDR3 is TGTGCCAGCCACTTCACAGGGGGAAATAGATACGAGCAGTACTTC.

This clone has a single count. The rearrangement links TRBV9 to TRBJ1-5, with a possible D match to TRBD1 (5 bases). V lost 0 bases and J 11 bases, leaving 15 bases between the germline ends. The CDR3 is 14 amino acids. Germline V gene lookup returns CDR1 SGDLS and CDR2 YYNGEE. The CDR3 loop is CASSVESGSSTQHF. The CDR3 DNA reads TGTGCCAGCAGCGTAGAATCAGGGTCTTCGACCCAGCATTTT.

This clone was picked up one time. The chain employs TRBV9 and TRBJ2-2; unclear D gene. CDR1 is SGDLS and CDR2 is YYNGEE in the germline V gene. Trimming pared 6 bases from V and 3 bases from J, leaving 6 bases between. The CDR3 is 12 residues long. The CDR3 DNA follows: TGTGCCAGCAACACCTACACCGGGGAGCTGTTTTTT. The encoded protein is CASNTYTGELFF.

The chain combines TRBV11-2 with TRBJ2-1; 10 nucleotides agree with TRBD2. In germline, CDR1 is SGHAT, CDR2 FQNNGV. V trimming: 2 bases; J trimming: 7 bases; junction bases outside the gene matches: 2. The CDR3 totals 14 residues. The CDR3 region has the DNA TGTGCCAGCAGCTTAAGCGGGGGGGTAAATGAGCAGTTCTTC. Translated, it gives CASSLSGGVNEQFF.

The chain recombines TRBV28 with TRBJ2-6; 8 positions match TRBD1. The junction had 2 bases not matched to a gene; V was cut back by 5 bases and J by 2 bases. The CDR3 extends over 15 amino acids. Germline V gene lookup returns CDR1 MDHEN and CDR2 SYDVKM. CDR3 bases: TGTGCCAGCAGTGTACAGGGGGCTGGGGCCAACGTCCTGACTTTC. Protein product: CASSVQGAGANVLTF. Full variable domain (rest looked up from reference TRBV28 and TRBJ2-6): DVKVTQSSRYLVKRTGEKVFLECVQDMDHENMFWYRQDPGLGLRLIYFSYDVKMKEKGDIPEGYSVSREKKERFSLILESASTNQTSMYLCASSVQGAGANVLTFGAGSRLTVL.

CDR3 residues: CASSLAGGRSEAFF. DNA of the CDR3: TGTGCCAGCAGCTTGGCTGGGGGGAGGTCTGAAGCTTTCTTT. J is TRBJ1-1 and V is TRBV5-6; D may be TRBD1 (5 bases). The germline V gene encodes CDR1 SGHDT and CDR2 YYEEEE. The CDR3 sequence is 14 residues long. The ends were cut back, 0 bases at V and 6 bases at J, with 12 bases in the middle.

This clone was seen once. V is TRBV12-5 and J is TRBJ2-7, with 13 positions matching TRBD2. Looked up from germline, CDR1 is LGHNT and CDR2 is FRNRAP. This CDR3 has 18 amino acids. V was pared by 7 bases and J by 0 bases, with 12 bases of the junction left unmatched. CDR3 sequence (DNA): TGTGCTAGTGCCCTATGGAGACTAGCGGGGGGACCCTCCTACGAGCAGTACTTC. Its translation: CASALWRLAGGPSYEQYF. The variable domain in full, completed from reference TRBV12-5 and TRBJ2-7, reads DARVTQTPRHKVTEMGQEVTMRCQPILGHNTVFWYRQTMMQGLELLAYFRNRAPLDDSGMPKDRFSAEMPDATLATLKIQPSEPRDSAVYFCASALWRLAGGPSYEQYFGPGTRLTVT.

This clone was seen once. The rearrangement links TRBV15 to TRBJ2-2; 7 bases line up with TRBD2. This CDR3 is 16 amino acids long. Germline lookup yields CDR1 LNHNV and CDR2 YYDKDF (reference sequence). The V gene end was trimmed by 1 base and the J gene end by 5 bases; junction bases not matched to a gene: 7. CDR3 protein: CATSRGDPGGTGELFF. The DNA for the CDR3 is TGTGCCACCAGCAGAGGGGACCCGGGAGGAACCGGGGAGCTGTTTTTT.

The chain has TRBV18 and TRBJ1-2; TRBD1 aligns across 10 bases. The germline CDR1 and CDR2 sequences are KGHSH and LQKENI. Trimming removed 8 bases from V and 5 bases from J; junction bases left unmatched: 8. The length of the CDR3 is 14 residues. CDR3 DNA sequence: TGTGCCAGCCCCGACAGGGGGCGCCGGTATGGCTACACCTTC. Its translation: CASPDRGRRYGYTF.

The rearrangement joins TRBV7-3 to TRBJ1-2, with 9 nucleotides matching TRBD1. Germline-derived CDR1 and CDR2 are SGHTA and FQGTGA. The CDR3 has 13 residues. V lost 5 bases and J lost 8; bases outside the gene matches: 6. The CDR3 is CASSPGQGTGYTF. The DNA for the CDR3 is TGTGCCAGCAGCCCTGGACAGGGGACCGGCTACACCTTC.

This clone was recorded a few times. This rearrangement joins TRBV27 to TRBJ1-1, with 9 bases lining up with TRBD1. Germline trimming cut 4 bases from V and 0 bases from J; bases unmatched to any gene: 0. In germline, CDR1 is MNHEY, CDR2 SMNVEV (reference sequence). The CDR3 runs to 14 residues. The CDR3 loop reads CASSYRGLNTEAFF. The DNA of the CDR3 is TGTGCCAGCAGTTACAGGGGGCTGAACACTGAAGCTTTCTTT.

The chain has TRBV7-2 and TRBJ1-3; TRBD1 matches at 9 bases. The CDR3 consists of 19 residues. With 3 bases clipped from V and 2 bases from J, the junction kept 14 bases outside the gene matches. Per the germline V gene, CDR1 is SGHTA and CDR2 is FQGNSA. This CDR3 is CASSLTGTGRRGPGNTIYF. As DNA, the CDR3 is TGTGCCAGCAGCTTGACCGGGACAGGGAGAAGGGGCCCTGGAAACACCATATATTTT.

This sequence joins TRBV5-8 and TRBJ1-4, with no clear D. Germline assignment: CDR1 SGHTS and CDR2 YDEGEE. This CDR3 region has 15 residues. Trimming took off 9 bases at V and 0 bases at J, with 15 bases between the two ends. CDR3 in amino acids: CAILGSETTNEKLFF. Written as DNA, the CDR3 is TGTGCCATCCTCGGGTCAGAGACAACTAATGAAAAACTGTTTTTT.

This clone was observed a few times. This chain's CDR3 is CASSLSLRTGVGTGELFF. The CDR3 DNA reads as TGTGCCAGCAGTTTATCTTTACGGACAGGGGTCGGCACCGGGGAGCTGTTTTTT. This chain uses TRBV28 with TRBJ2-2, with 9 bases lining up with TRBD1. This CDR3 region has 18 residues. Losses at the gene ends were 1 base for V and 4 bases for J; bases not matched to a gene: 10. CDR1 MDHEN and CDR2 SYDVKM come from the germline V gene.

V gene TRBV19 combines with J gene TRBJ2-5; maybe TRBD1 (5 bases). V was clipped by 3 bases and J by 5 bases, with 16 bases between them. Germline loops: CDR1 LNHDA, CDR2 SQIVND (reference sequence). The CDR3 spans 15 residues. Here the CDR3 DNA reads TGTGCCAGTAGTATCAGGGAATTTGGCTCGGAGACCCAGTACTTC. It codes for CASSIREFGSETQYF.

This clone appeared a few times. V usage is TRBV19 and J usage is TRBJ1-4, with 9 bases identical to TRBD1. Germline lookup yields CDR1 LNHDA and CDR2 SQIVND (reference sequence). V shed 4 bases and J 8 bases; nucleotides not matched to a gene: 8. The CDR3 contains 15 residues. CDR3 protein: CASSTTGGRGEKLFF. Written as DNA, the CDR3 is TGTGCCAGTAGTACCACAGGGGGCCGAGGGGAAAAACTGTTTTTT.